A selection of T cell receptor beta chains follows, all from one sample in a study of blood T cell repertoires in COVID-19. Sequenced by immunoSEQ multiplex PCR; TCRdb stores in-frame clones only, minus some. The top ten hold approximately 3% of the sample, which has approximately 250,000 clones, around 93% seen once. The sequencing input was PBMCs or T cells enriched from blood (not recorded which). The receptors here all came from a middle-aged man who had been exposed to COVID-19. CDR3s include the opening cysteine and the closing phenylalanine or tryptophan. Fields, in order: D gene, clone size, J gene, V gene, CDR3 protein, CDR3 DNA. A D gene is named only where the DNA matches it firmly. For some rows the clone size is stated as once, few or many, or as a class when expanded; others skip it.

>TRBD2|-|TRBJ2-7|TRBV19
CASSINLGLAVYEQYF
TGTGCCAGTAGTATTAATTTGGGACTAGCGGTGTACGAGCAGTACTTC
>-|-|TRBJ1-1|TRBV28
CASTNEEGTEAFF
TGTGCCAGCACAAACGAGGAGGGCACTGAAGCTTTCTTT
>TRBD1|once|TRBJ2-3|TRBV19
CASRDRGRIDTQYF
TGTGCCAGTCGAGACAGGGGGCGAATAGATACGCAGTATTTT
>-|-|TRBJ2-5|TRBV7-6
CASSLDSGGDGGTQYF
TGTGCCAGCAGCTTAGATTCGGGTGGGGACGGGGGGACCCAGTACTTC
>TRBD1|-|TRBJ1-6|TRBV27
CASSLGQILNSPLHF
TGTGCCAGCAGTTTGGGACAGATATTAAATTCACCCCTCCACTTT
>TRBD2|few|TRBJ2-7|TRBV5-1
CASSLGAAGVLSFDEQYF
TGCGCCAGCAGCTTGGGAGCAGCGGGAGTTTTGAGTTTTGACGAGCAGTACTTC
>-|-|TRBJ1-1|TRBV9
CASCAGAGNTEAFF
TGTGCCAGCTGTGCAGGGGCGGGGAACACTGAAGCTTTCTTT
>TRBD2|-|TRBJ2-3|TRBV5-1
CASSPGLAATDTQYF
TGCGCCAGCAGCCCAGGACTAGCGGCGACAGATACGCAGTATTTT
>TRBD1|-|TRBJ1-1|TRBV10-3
CAISELTGEEAFF
TGTGCCATCAGTGAGTTAACAGGGGAGGAAGCTTTCTTT
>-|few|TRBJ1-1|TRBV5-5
CASSLGHVNTEAFF
TGTGCCAGCAGCTTGGGACACGTGAACACTGAAGCTTTCTTT
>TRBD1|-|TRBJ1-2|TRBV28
CASSFQGAEGYTF
TGTGCCAGCAGTTTCCAGGGGGCCGAGGGCTACACCTTC
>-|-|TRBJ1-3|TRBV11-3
CASSLGNTIYF
TGTGCCAGCAGTCTTGGAAACACCATATATTTT
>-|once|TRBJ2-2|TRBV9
CASSVGLRNTGELFF
TGTGCCAGCAGCGTAGGTCTGCGGAACACCGGGGAGCTGTTTTTT